This TCR beta chain was retrieved from a study of shared clonotypes between healthy human individuals. The V gene lost 4 bases and the J gene lost 0 bases, with 7 bases spanning the gap. Per the germline V gene, CDR1 is SGHNT and CDR2 is YYREEE (reference sequence). This CDR3 has 13 amino acids. In regard to this clone: What it binds is unknown.

This table comes from immunoSEQ multiplex PCR, and its TCRdb copy is limited to in-frame clones, with some not included. Of just over 2,000,000 clones in the sample, around 96% were seen once. The study, taken as a whole, reports: A handful of donors held about 4.5% of naive CD4 clonotypes in common.

Naive CD8 isolation took CD45RO-negative cells positively selected for CCR7 and excluded terminally differentiated effector memory CD45RA+ cells. The source material was naive CD8+ T cells sorted from blood. The chain uses TRBV5-4 and TRBJ2-5; unclear D gene. The receptor was isolated from a man aged 18 to 30 in good health. The CDR3 sequence: CASSTWYQETQYF. The CDR3 nucleotides read TGTGCCAGCAGCACCTGGTACCAAGAGACCCAGTACTTC.